Here is one TCR beta chain with its context. It has no known antigen specificity. The sample holds no much larger clone one base away, and base qualities are not on file. Sequencing took place on an Illumina HiSeq 1500. TCRdb's own reprocessing of the public reads used fastp at Q25 and MiXCR and kept productive beta chains. All rows with the same CDR3 protein become a single entry with the most common DNA and genes. Within this sample are around 450,000 distinct CDR3 sequences, with roughly 10% of them counted one time only. Of the sample, around 9.6% falls within the top ten clones. CDR3 length: 13 amino acids, cysteine to phenylalanine. Of all the DNA, just the CDR3 is kept, 39 bases in frame from base 1. At the junction V is shortened by 0 bases and J by 7 bases, with 13 bases in between. Sequences SQVTM (CDR1) and ANQGSEA (CDR2) are obtained from the germline V gene. The source of the sample is a study of T cell repertoires in cytomegalovirus infection (dated by TCRdb to the late 2010s). Background on the whole study: Donor HLA type was relevant to the analysis, because carriage of CMV infection together with the matching HLA type was indicated by public TCR beta signatures. What the authors observed across the whole study: The ex vivo response was dominated by HLA-C-restricted CMV-specific TCR beta clonotypes, which also provided the single most frequent clonotype in two of eight donors. Carriers of CMV infection plus the relevant HLA type were discriminated by the cumulative frequency of public TCR beta family members in the study cohort and in an independent roughly 350-donor cohort.

In this chain, TRBV29-1 is recombined with TRBJ2-7; perhaps TRBD1 is the D gene, with 6 bases matching. Sequencing was carried out using PBMCs. This TCR derives from a human donor in good health (CMV status not recorded). Some clones in this sample may be carry-over from other donors' samples. The CDR3 region: CSVEDQQGREQYF. The DNA is TGCAGCGTTGAAGATCAACAGGGCCGGGAGCAGTACTTC.